The text below deals with one TCR beta chain. The antigen is not known. The donors were members of the validation cohort, which comprised 120 subjects and was separate from the first cohort of around 700 subjects. This specimen comes from a study of cytomegalovirus exposure and HLA in healthy donors. Study details: It was reported in a later analysis that the same platform had been used for the roughly 130 validation repertoires as for the approximately 700 first-cohort repertoires. General observations from the study: The study put 150 to 200 TCR beta chains on its list as cytomegalovirus-associated. In a later analysis, first-cohort TCR clusters were found to tend to co-occur in the approximately 110 validation repertoires.

The data were produced by immunoSEQ multiplex PCR, yet TCRdb's version contains in-frame clones alone and is incomplete. The sample lists over 65,000 clones; about 93% were seen once. V was clipped by 0 bases and J by 4 bases, with 7 bases between them. Germline V lookup: CDR1 LNHNV, CDR2 YYDKDF (reference sequence). CDR3 length equals 13 residues. The specimen sequenced was PBMCs. The J gene is TRBJ2-7, the V gene TRBV15; D is uncertain. The source of this sequence is a woman aged 18-35 years in good health and CMV-seropositive. The CDR3 protein is CATSRDQLYEQYF. The CDR3, as DNA: TGTGCCACCAGCAGAGATCAACTGTACGAGCAGTACTTC.